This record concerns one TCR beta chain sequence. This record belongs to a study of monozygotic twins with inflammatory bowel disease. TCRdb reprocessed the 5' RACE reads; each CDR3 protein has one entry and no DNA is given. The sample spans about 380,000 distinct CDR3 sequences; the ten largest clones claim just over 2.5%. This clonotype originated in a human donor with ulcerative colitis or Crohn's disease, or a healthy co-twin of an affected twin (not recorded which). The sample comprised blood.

The CDR3 sequence is CASSSRGGGTEAFF. This chain connects TRBV9 to TRBJ1-1; TCRdb selects TRBD1, and the lack of DNA leaves this call unchecked. The CDR3 totals 14 residues. From germline, CDR1 is SGDLS and CDR2 YYNGEE.